These 14 T cell receptor beta chains share one sample of origin, sequenced in a study of blood T cell repertoires in COVID-19. Repertoires were generated with immunoSEQ multiplex PCR, while TCRdb's copy carries only in-frame clones and drops some. The table lists approximately 200,000 clones, 88% of them singletons. Sample: peripheral blood. These receptors were collected from a woman aged 60-75 years with acute or convalescent COVID-19.

J is TRBJ2-2 and V is TRBV19; D possibly corresponds to TRBD1 (5 bases). The V end was cut by 3 bases, the J end by 1 base, with 9 bases between. Germline values: CDR1 LNHDA, CDR2 SQIVND (reference sequence). The CDR3 contains 15 residues. The CDR3 bases are TGTGCCAGTAGTATGGAGACAGTGAACACCGGGGAGCTGTTTTTT. Translation: CASSMETVNTGELFF.

CDR3 residues: CASSYPGQGGYEQYF. CDR3 in DNA: TGTGCCAGCAGTTACCCCGGACAGGGGGGTTACGAGCAGTACTTC. This rearrangement joins TRBV6-5 to TRBJ2-7; 10 positions agree with TRBD1. Germline V gene sequence: CDR1 MNHEY, CDR2 SVGAGI. The CDR3 length is 15 residues. Trimming at V came to 2 bases and at J to 4 bases, leaving 5 bases not matched to a gene.

The chain is built from TRBV28 and TRBJ1-6; D is unclear. Trimming cost V 7 bases and J 8 bases, with 15 bases left between them. The CDR3 runs 14 residues. Germline assignment: CDR1 MDHEN and CDR2 SYDVKM. The CDR3 loop is CASTSPHSYSPLHF. In DNA form, the CDR3 reads TGTGCCAGCACTTCACCCCACAGCTATTCACCCCTCCACTTT. Filled out from reference TRBV28 and TRBJ1-6, the complete variable domain reads DVKVTQSSRYLVKRTGEKVFLECVQDMDHENMFWYRQDPGLGLRLIYFSYDVKMKEKGDIPEGYSVSREKKERFSLILESASTNQTSMYLCASTSPHSYSPLHFGNGTRLTVT.

This clone has just one count. This chain connects TRBV7-6 to TRBJ2-7; 8 bases are shared with TRBD2. The CDR3 totals 15 residues. Germline CDR1 reads SGHVS; CDR2 reads FNYEAQ. The junction had 7 bases not matched to a gene; V was cut back by 6 bases and J by 0 bases. CDR3 amino acids: CASSPSGGLSYEQYF. DNA of the CDR3: TGTGCCAGCAGTCCGAGCGGGGGACTCTCCTACGAGCAGTACTTC.

About this clone: The sample holds other DNA sequences that translate to the same CDR3. The chain couples TRBV12-3 or TRBV12-4 to TRBJ1-2, with TRBD1 as a possible D gene (6 bases). Trimming pared 3 bases from V and 4 bases from J, leaving 9 bases between. The CDR3 is made up of 13 amino acids. The CDR3 region is CASSLTGGYGYTF. CDR3 nucleotides: TGTGCCAGCAGTTTGACAGGCGGCTATGGCTACACCTTC.

This clone was counted once. The chain has TRBV7-2 and TRBJ1-2; 7 bases are shared with TRBD1. Germline trimming cut 5 bases from V and 3 bases from J; bases unmatched to any gene: 9. In germline, CDR1 is SGHTA, CDR2 FQGNSA. The CDR3 has 15 residues. CDR3 sequence: CASSPGTVTDYGYTF. The CDR3 bases are TGTGCCAGCAGCCCAGGGACAGTGACTGACTATGGCTACACCTTC.

The count of this clone is one. The chain has TRBV7-9 and TRBJ2-4; the D is unclear. The CDR3 is made up of 15 amino acids. CDR1 is SEHNR and CDR2 is FQNEAQ in the germline V gene (reference sequence). Trimming left V 0 bases short and J 0 bases short, with 6 bases between. CDR3 loop: CASSLAGGAKNIQYF. The CDR3 DNA reads TGTGCCAGCAGCTTAGCCGGCGGAGCCAAAAACATTCAGTACTTC.

This clone was observed a single time. The V gene is TRBV28, the J gene TRBJ1-3; D is perhaps TRBD1 (5 bases). Trimming stripped 9 bases from V and 4 bases from J, with 19 bases between. The CDR3 spans 15 residues. Germline V gene sequence: CDR1 MDHEN, CDR2 SYDVKM. The CDR3 bases are TGTGCCAGTGCTGTTGGGGGGGGAAGCGGAAACACCATATATTTT. Translation: CASAVGGGSGNTIYF. Based on the CDR3 plus reference TRBV28 and TRBJ1-3, the full variable domain is DVKVTQSSRYLVKRTGEKVFLECVQDMDHENMFWYRQDPGLGLRLIYFSYDVKMKEKGDIPEGYSVSREKKERFSLILESASTNQTSMYLCASAVGGGSGNTIYFGEGSWLTVV.

The genes are TRBV19 and TRBJ1-2, with D perhaps TRBD1 (6 bases). The CDR3 loop spans 15 amino acids. Trimming took 6 bases from V and 2 from J, leaving 16 bases between them. Germline V CDR1 and CDR2: LNHDA, SQIVND (reference sequence). This CDR3 is CASSGTPNINYGYTF. In DNA form, the CDR3 reads TGTGCCAGTAGCGGGACACCGAACATAAACTATGGCTACACCTTC.

This clone is a singleton in its sample. This chain connects TRBV6-5 to TRBJ1-1; D possibly corresponds to TRBD1 (5 bases). The germline V gene has CDR1 MNHEY and CDR2 SVGAGI. The CDR3 is 14 residues long. Trimming shortened V by 6 bases and J by 4 bases, and 15 bases separated the two germline ends. The CDR3 DNA reads TGTGCCAGCAGGGGTATAGGGGCAACCACTGAAGCTTTCTTT. The encoded protein is CASRGIGATTEAFF.

V usage is TRBV5-1 and J usage is TRBJ2-5; 9 bases agree with TRBD1. CDR1 and CDR2 from the germline V gene are SGHRS and YFSETQ. The CDR3 is made up of 15 amino acids. Germline trimming cut 1 base from V and 2 bases from J; bases unmatched to any gene: 3. The chain's CDR3 is CASSLRTGDQETQYF. Here the CDR3 DNA reads TGCGCCAGCAGCTTGAGGACAGGGGATCAAGAGACCCAGTACTTC. Combining the CDR3 with reference TRBV5-1 and TRBJ2-5 gives the whole variable domain KAGVTQTPRYLIKTRGQQVTLSCSPISGHRSVSWYQQTPGQGLQFLFEYFSETQRNKGNFPGRFSGRQFSNSRSEMNVSTLELGDSALYLCASSLRTGDQETQYFGPGTRLLVL.

The chain combines TRBV2 with TRBJ2-7, with TRBD1 matching 8 bases. Per the germline V gene, CDR1 is SNHLY and CDR2 is FYNNEI. The V segment lost 4 bases and the J segment 2 bases; nucleotides outside the gene matches: 1. CDR3 length equals 13 residues. The CDR3 sequence is CASSGQGTYEQYF. The CDR3 nucleotides are TGTGCCAGCAGTGGACAGGGGACCTACGAGCAGTACTTC.

This chain uses TRBV6-5 with TRBJ1-5, with D possibly TRBD1 on 5 matching bases. Germline V gene lookup returns CDR1 MNHEY and CDR2 SVGAGI. CDR3 length equals 13 residues. Trimming shortened V by 2 bases and J by 6 bases, and 8 bases separated the two germline ends. CDR3 bases: TGTGCCAGCAGTTACACAGGTAGTCAGCCCCAGCATTTT. This translates into CASSYTGSQPQHF.

The chain joins TRBV5-1 to TRBJ2-5; 9 bases map to TRBD1. Losses at the gene ends were 0 bases for V and 4 bases for J; bases not matched to a gene: 10. This CDR3 has 17 residues. CDR1 and CDR2 from the germline V gene are SGHRS and YFSETQ. The chain's CDR3 is CASSLGRQGVVGETQYF. For the CDR3, the DNA is TGCGCCAGCAGCTTGGGGCGACAGGGGGTCGTGGGAGAGACCCAGTACTTC. The full variable domain, its missing parts supplied by reference TRBV5-1 and TRBJ2-5, is KAGVTQTPRYLIKTRGQQVTLSCSPISGHRSVSWYQQTPGQGLQFLFEYFSETQRNKGNFPGRFSGRQFSNSRSEMNVSTLELGDSALYLCASSLGRQGVVGETQYFGPGTRLLVL.